Below, one TCR beta chain is given with its context. Its antigen is unidentified. The record originates from a study of T cell repertoires in cytomegalovirus infection. As for the study in general: It was recently identified HLA-C-restricted and well-studied HLA-B-restricted CMV epitopes that the study used. CMV infection and matching HLA type were both indicated by public TCR beta signatures.

The study, taken as a whole, reports: The cumulative frequency of public TCR beta families distinguished individuals who carried CMV together with the relevant HLA. HLA-C-restricted CMV-specific TCR beta clonotypes were dominant in the ex vivo response.

In TCRdb, the reads were re-called with MiXCR into one record per CDR3 protein. The sample contains roughly 500,000 distinct CDR3 sequences, 25% to 35% of which appear only once. Trimming pared 7 bases from V and 4 bases from J, leaving 19 bases between. The CDR3 extends over 15 amino acids. The sample was cultured PBMCs, taken from culture after CMV antigen stimulation. This chain links TRBV12-3 or TRBV12-4 with TRBJ1-2; D is uncertain. The TCR comes from a human donor in good health (CMV status not recorded). Some clones in this sample may be carry-over from other donors' samples. CDR3 in DNA: TGTGCCAGCACCCCCGCTGGGTTCTCCTTCTATGGCTACACCTTC. As protein: CASTPAGFSFYGYTF.